This entry is about one T cell receptor (beta chain). Its antigen is unknown. The data originate from a study of cytomegalovirus exposure and HLA in healthy donors. Study outcomes and limitations: An Asian-associated ancestry cluster reportedly showed fewer N-insertions than the approximately 660-donor mean in a later analysis. The authors listed around 150 TCR beta chains as cytomegalovirus-associated.

Amplification used 60 Vbeta primers and 13 Jbeta primers. TCRdb keeps only in-frame clones here, not all; method: immunoSEQ multiplex PCR. The table includes 140,000 or so clones, just under 70% detected once. The CDR3 consists of 16 residues. From germline, CDR1 is SGHNT and CDR2 YYREEE (reference sequence). Losses at the gene ends were 0 bases for V and 2 bases for J; bases not matched to a gene: 4. Sequenced material: PBMCs. This receptor was obtained from a man between 60 and 75 years old in good health and CMV-seronegative. V is TRBV5-4 and J is TRBJ2-3, with 9 bases lining up with TRBD2. This CDR3 reads CASSLGSGGNTDTQYF. CDR3 coding DNA: TGTGCCAGCAGCTTGGGTAGCGGGGGAAACACAGATACGCAGTATTTT.